This TCR beta chain emerged from a study of cytomegalovirus exposure and HLA in healthy donors. Study-wide points: The study carried out a later analysis of TCR beta sequences. It associated approximately 15,000 of them with specific HLA alleles at a false discovery rate of 0.05. CMV antigen specificity was confirmed in vitro for three CMV-associated chains. Sequencing probably produced one cluster of sequence variants that were highly shared.

V trimming: 6 bases; J trimming: 7 bases; junction bases outside the gene matches: 10. The CDR3 consists of 16 residues. From germline, CDR1 is MDHEN and CDR2 SYDVKM. About this clone itself: Its antigen is still unknown.

PCR was performed using 60 Vbeta and 13 Jbeta primers. Profiling relied on immunoSEQ multiplex PCR, and the TCRdb table lists in-frame clones only, not all of them. The sample carries over 95,000 clones, approximately 80% recorded once. The sequence was obtained from a man between 40 and 49 years old in good health and CMV-seropositive. Material for sequencing was PBMCs. The V call is TRBV28, the J call TRBJ1-6; 9 bases are a match to TRBD1. The CDR3 loop reads CASSNGLQGANSPLHF. DNA for the CDR3: TGTGCCAGCAGCAACGGCCTACAGGGGGCAAATTCACCCCTCCACTTT.